This T cell receptor beta chain was documented in a study of cytomegalovirus exposure and HLA in healthy donors. Study as a whole: An early release of data contained 75 million to 100 million unique TCRs, which came from HLA-typed donors. Points from the study as a whole: In a later analysis, a missense DCLRE1C variant was linked to TCR beta V- and J-gene trimming.

This CDR3 is built from 13 residues. The V gene end was trimmed by 4 bases and the J gene end by 4 bases; junction bases not matched to a gene: 4. Germline values: CDR1 GTSNPN, CDR2 SVGIG (reference sequence). Sampled while nominally healthy, donors likely had unrecorded immune exposures. Worth noting for this clone: Its antigen is as yet unknown.

The PCR was carried out with 60 Vbeta primers and 13 Jbeta primers. The method was immunoSEQ multiplex PCR; TCRdb's version includes in-frame clones alone and lacks a portion of them. The table lists approximately 110,000 clones. The receptor was isolated from a young man in good health and CMV-seronegative. The rearrangement links TRBV30 to TRBJ1-1; 9 positions match TRBD1. The sequencing sample was made of PBMCs. The DNA for the CDR3 is TGTGCCTGGAAAAAGGACAGGGGCACTGAAGCTTTCTTT. Protein: CAWKKDRGTEAFF. Supplemented by reference TRBV30 and TRBJ1-1, the full variable domain reads SQTIHQWPATLVQPVGSPLSLECTVEGTSNPNLYWYRQAAGRGLQLLFYSVGIGQISSEVPQNLSASRPQDRQFILSSKKLLLSDSGFYLCAWKKDRGTEAFFGQGTRLTVV.